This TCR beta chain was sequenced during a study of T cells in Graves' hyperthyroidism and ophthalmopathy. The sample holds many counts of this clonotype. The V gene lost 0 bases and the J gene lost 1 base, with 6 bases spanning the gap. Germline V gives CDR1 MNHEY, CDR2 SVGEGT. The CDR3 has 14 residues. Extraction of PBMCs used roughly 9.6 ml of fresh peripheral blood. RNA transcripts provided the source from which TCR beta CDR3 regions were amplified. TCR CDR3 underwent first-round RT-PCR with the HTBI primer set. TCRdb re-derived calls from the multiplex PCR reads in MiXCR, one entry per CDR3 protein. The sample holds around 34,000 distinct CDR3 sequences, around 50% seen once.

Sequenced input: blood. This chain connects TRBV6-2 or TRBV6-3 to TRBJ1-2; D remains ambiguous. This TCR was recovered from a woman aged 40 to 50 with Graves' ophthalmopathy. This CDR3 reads CASSYSGSNYGYTF. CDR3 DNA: TGTGCCAGCAGTTACTCGGGGAGTAACTATGGCTACACCTTC.